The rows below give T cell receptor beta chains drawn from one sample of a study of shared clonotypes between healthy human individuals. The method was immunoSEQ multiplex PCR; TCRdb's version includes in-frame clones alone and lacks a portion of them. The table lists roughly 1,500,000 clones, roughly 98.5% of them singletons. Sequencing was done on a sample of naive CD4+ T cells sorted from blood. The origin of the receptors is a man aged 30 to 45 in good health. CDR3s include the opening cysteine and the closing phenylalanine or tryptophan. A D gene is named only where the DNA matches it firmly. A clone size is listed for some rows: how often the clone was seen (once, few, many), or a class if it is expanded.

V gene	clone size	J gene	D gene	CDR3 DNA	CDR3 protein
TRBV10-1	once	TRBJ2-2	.	TGCGCCAGCAGTCCCCTGGGGAGTAGCGCGAACACCGGGGAGCTGTTTTTT	CASSPLGSSANTGELFF
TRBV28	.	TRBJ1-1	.	TGTGCCAGCAGCCTATTAGCGGGGGGTGCTTTCTTT	CASSLLAGGAFF
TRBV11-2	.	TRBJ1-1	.	TGTGCCAGCAGTCAAGACTGGGCCGATAGATGGGCTGAAGCTTTCTTT	CASSQDWADRWAEAFF
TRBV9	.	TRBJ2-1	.	TGTGCCAGCAGCGTAAGGTTTGGGACTGGTTCCTACAATGAGCAGTTCTTC	CASSVRFGTGSYNEQFF
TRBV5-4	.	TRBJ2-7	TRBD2	TGTGCCAGCAGCCCCGGCCCTAAGCGGGAGGTGCTTTACGAGCAGTACTTC	CASSPGPKREVLYEQYF
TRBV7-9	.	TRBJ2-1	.	TGTGCCAGCAGCTATGGCCACGGGGGATACAATGAGCAGTTCTTC	CASSYGHGGYNEQFF
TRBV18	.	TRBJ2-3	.	TGTGCCAGCTCCCCAAAATTAGATACGCAGTATTTT	CASSPKLDTQYF
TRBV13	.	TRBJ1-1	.	TGTGCCAGCAGCTTAAGGTCGAGGGACACTGAAGCTTTCTTT	CASSLRSRDTEAFF
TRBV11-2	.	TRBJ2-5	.	TGTGCCAGCAGCTTAGGGTTTGGGGAACAAGAGACCCAGTACTTC	CASSLGFGEQETQYF
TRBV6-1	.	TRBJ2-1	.	TGTGCCAGCAGTAAACTTGCCCCCTCCCATGAGCAGTTCTTC	CASSKLAPSHEQFF
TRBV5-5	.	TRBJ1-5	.	TGTGCCAGCAGCCTCTTAAGTGTTAGCAATCAGCCCCAGCATTTT	CASSLLSVSNQPQHF
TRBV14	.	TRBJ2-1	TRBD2	TGTGCCAGCAGCCAAGTTACGGCTAGCGGATACAATGAGCAGTTCTTC	CASSQVTASGYNEQFF
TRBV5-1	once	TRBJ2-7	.	TGCGCCAGCAGCTTGGAGCAGGGGACTTTTTTTGAGCAGTACTTC	CASSLEQGTFFEQYF
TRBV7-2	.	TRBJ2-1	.	TGTGCCAGCAGCTTAGGAGGACGGGTTCGCGGGGAGGAGCAGTTCTTC	CASSLGGRVRGEEQFF
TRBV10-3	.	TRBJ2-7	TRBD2	TGTGCCATCAGCCTAGCGGGAGTTTCCTACGAGCAGTACTTC	CAISLAGVSYEQYF
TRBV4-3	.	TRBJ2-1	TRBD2	TGCGCCAGCAGCCATCGGACTAAACTAGCGTTCTATGAGCAGTTCTTC	CASSHRTKLAFYEQFF
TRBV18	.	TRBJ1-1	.	TGTGCCAGCTCACCTCTCCAGGAGAACACTGAAGCTTTCTTT	CASSPLQENTEAFF
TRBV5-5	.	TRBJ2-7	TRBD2	TGTGCCTGCTCCGGTCGCGGGGGTCCCAACGAGCAGTACTTC	CACSGRGGPNEQYF
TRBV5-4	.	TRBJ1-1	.	TGTGCCAGCAGCTTGAGTTCGGCAGGCAATGAAGCTTTCTTT	CASSLSSAGNEAFF
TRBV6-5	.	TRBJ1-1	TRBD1	TGTGCCAGCAGTAGCTTGACAGGGCACACTGAAGCTTTCTTT	CASSSLTGHTEAFF
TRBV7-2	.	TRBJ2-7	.	TGTGCCAGCAGCTTAGAGGGCGGGAGAGGGGGCGAGCAGTACTTC	CASSLEGGRGGEQYF
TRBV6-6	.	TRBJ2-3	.	TGTGCCAGCAGTCCGCTATTCGGAGATACGCAGTATTTT	CASSPLFGDTQYF
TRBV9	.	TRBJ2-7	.	TGTGCCAGCAGCGTAGAGGTAAAAGGACGACAGTACTTC	CASSVEVKGRQYF
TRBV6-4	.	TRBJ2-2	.	TGTGCCAGCAGTGCGGGGCGGAGCACCGGGGAGCTGTTTTTT	CASSAGRSTGELFF
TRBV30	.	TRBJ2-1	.	TGTGCCTGGAGTCCAATAGCGTCATACAATGAGCAGTTCTTC	CAWSPIASYNEQFF
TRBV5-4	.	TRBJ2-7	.	TGTGCCAGCAGCCTCTCTCCCTACGAGCAGTACTTC	CASSLSPYEQYF
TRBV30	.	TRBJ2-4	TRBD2	TGTGCCTGGAGTGTTTCCATCGGGACTAGCGGGAGGACGTCCAAAAACATTCAGTACTTC	CAWSVSIGTSGRTSKNIQYF
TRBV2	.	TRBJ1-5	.	TGTGCCAGCAAACAGGGACGCAATCAGCCCCAGCATTTT	CASKQGRNQPQHF
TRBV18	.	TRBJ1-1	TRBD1	TGTGCCAGCTCACCACAGGGGGCTCGAACTGAAGCTTTCTTT	CASSPQGARTEAFF
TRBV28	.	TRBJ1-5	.	TGTGCCAGCAGTTTCCACATGGGGCAGGGGAGCAATCAGCCCCAGCATTTT	CASSFHMGQGSNQPQHF
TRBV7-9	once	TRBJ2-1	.	TGTGCCAGCAGCTTATCGGCATTGGAGCAGTTCTTC	CASSLSALEQFF
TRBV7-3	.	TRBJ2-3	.	TGTGCCAGCAGTGGAGGAGATACGCAGTATTTT	CASSGGDTQYF
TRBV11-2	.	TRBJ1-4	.	TGTGCCAGCAGCAAGGCTACAGGTGGCCCCTTAAATGAAAAACTGTTTTTT	CASSKATGGPLNEKLFF
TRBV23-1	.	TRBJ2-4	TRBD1	TGCGCCAGTGATGGACAGGGGCCGAGCAAAAACATTCAGTACTTC	CASDGQGPSKNIQYF
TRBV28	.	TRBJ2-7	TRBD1	TGTGCATCCCGGGACAGCCGAGTCTACGAGCAGTACTTC	CASRDSRVYEQYF
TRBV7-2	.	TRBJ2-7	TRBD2	TGTGCCAGCAGCTTATTGGCTAGCGGGAGTATTTTCGAGCAGTACTTC	CASSLLASGSIFEQYF
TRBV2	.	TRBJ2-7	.	TGTGCCAGCAGTGAGGATACTAGTAGTTCCTACGAGCAGTACTTC	CASSEDTSSSYEQYF
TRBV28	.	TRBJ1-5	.	TGTGCCAGCAGTTTATCTAGGAGGGGCGCGCCCCAGCATTTT	CASSLSRRGAPQHF
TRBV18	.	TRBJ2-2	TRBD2	TGTGCCAGCTCACCCCTCCCGGGGGGGAACACCGGGGAGCTGTTTTTT	CASSPLPGGNTGELFF
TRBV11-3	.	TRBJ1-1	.	TGTGCCAGCAGCTTATTAGTACAGGGTCAAATGGAATGGGGCACTGAAGCTTTCTTT	CASSLLVQGQMEWGTEAFF
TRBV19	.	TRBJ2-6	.	TGTGCCAGTAGCAGTCCCACAGGGAGTCTACGCTCTGGGGCCAACGTCCTGACTTTC	CASSSPTGSLRSGANVLTF
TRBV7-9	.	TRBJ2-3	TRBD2	TGTGCCAGCAGCCATGGACTAGCGGGAGAGGGAGATACGCAGTATTTT	CASSHGLAGEGDTQYF
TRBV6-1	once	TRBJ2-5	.	TGTGCCAGCAACTCCTTGACAGACCAAGAGACCCAGTACTTC	CASNSLTDQETQYF
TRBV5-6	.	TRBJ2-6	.	TGTGCCAGCAGCCCTTGGAAGACCTCTGGGGCCAACGTCCTGACTTTC	CASSPWKTSGANVLTF
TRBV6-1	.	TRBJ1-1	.	TGTGCCAGCACCTGGGGTGTAGGGACTGAAGCTTTCTTT	CASTWGVGTEAFF
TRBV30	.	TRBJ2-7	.	TGTGCCTGGAGGGGGAGAGACTACGAGCAGTACTTC	CAWRGRDYEQYF
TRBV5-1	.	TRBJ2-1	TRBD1	TGCGCCAGCAGCTTGGTAGGGGGCGGCGGCGTGGACAATGAGCAGTTCTTC	CASSLVGGGGVDNEQFF
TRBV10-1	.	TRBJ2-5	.	TGCGCCAGCAGTGAGTCGGGATTAAAAGAGACCCAGTACTTC	CASSESGLKETQYF
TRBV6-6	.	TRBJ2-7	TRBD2	TGTGCCAGCACCCGGGGGGTTCAGTACGAGCAGTACTTC	CASTRGVQYEQYF
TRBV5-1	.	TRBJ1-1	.	TGCGCCAGCACCATCATGGGGGTAAACACTGAAGCTTTCTTT	CASTIMGVNTEAFF
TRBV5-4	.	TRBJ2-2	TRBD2	TGTGCCAGCAGCTACGGGACTAGCGGGAGTTACGGGGAGCTGTTTTTT	CASSYGTSGSYGELFF
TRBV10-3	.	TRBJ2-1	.	TGTGCCATCAGGTTCCGGGACACCATCAATGAGCAGTTCTTC	CAIRFRDTINEQFF
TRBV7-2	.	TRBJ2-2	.	TGTGCCAGCAGCTTAAGTCTATACGGGGAGCTGTTTTTT	CASSLSLYGELFF
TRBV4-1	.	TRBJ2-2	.	TGCGCCAGCAGCCCTACAGAGAACACCGGGGAGCTGTTTTTT	CASSPTENTGELFF
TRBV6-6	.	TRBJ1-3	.	TGTGCCAGCAGTCCCTCGACCTACTCTGGAAACACCATATATTTT	CASSPSTYSGNTIYF
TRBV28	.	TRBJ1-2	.	TGTGCCAGCAGTTTATTGTACAGCTTGTCTAACTATGGCTACACCTTC	CASSLLYSLSNYGYTF